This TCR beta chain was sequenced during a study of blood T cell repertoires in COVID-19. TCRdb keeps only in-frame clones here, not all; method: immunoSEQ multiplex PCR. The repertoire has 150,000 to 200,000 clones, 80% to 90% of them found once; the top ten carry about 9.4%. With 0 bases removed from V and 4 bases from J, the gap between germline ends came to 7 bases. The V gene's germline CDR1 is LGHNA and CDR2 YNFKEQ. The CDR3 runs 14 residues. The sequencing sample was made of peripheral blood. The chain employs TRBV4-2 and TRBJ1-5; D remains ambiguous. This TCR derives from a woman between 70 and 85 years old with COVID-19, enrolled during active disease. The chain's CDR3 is CASSQDSGNQPQHF. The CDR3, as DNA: TGTGCCAGCAGCCAAGATAGCGGAAATCAGCCCCAGCATTTT.